What follows are 23 T cell receptor beta chains derived from one specimen sequenced in a study of cytomegalovirus exposure and HLA in healthy donors. PCR used 60 Vbeta primers and 13 Jbeta primers. The protocol was immunoSEQ multiplex PCR, while the TCRdb copy is restricted to in-frame clones and leaves out a portion. This listing includes around 26,000 clones. The sequencing sample was made of PBMCs. Source of these receptors: a male donor in good health and CMV-seropositive.

The chain couples TRBV4-2 to TRBJ2-7; no clear D. Looked up from germline, CDR1 is LGHNA and CDR2 is YNFKEQ. The length of the CDR3 is 12 residues. V lost 1 base and J lost 7, with 8 bases in between. The CDR3 bases are TGTGCCAGCAGCCAAGGTACGCGGGAGCAGTACTTC. Its protein is CASSQGTREQYF.

The DNA for the CDR3 is TGTGCCAGCAGTCCGGGACAGGGGGCCACCGGGGAGCTGTTTTTT. Amino acids: CASSPGQGATGELFF. The chain combines TRBV6-5 with TRBJ2-2, with 12 bases that match TRBD1. Germline lookup yields CDR1 MNHEY and CDR2 SVGAGI. Unmatched junction bases numbered 2, after V lost 5 bases and J lost 4 bases. The CDR3 sequence is 15 residues long.

The CDR3 here is CASSQGIQTPYEQYF. DNA of the CDR3: TGTGCCAGCTCGCAAGGCATACAGACCCCCTACGAGCAGTACTTC. The chain combines TRBV18 with TRBJ2-7, with D uncertain. The V gene's germline CDR1 is KGHSH and CDR2 LQKENI. Trimming cost V 6 bases and J 2 bases, with 17 bases left between them. The CDR3 has 15 amino acids.

The J gene is TRBJ1-1, the V gene TRBV5-1; D not certain. The CDR3 contains 13 residues. V lost 7 bases, J lost 0 bases, and 10 bases lay in between. Germline V gene data show CDR1 as SGHRS and CDR2 as YFSETQ. The CDR3 spells CASQEMMNTEAFF. The CDR3, as DNA: TGCGCCAGCCAGGAAATGATGAACACTGAAGCTTTCTTT.

The chain joins TRBV6-1 to TRBJ2-7; perhaps TRBD2 as D (6 bases). This CDR3 has 11 amino acids. The V end was cut by 5 bases, the J end by 6 bases, with 8 bases between. From germline, CDR1 is MNHNS and CDR2 SASEGT. DNA for the CDR3: TGTGCCAGCAGTCGGGGAGGCGAGCAGTACTTC. It specifies CASSRGGEQYF.

The chain employs TRBV7-9 and TRBJ1-4; D remains unclear. Per the germline V gene, CDR1 is SEHNR and CDR2 is FQNEAQ (reference sequence). Trimming left V 5 bases short and J 3 bases short, with 10 bases between. The CDR3 totals 14 residues. The CDR3 loop reads CASSRSQANEKLFF. CDR3 sequence (DNA): TGTGCCAGCAGCCGATCCCAGGCTAATGAAAAACTGTTTTTT.

The rearrangement joins TRBV6-6 to TRBJ2-7, with D uncertain. The length of the CDR3 is 12 residues. The germline V gene encodes CDR1 MNHNY and CDR2 SVGAGI (reference sequence). Between the trimmed V and J ends, which lost 2 bases and 4 bases, there was a span of 6 bases. The CDR3 DNA reads TGTGCCAGCAGTTACCCGGGTTACGAGCAGTACTTC. Its translation is CASSYPGYEQYF.

The chain carries TRBV19 and TRBJ1-1; 7 bases match TRBD1. From germline, CDR1 is LNHDA and CDR2 SQIVND (reference sequence). Losses at the gene ends were 5 bases for V and 4 bases for J; bases not matched to a gene: 10. The CDR3 runs 15 residues. CDR3 sequence (DNA): TGTGCCAGTAGTGCCGAGACAGGGTTGGTCACTGAAGCTTTCTTT. It encodes CASSAETGLVTEAFF. Complete variable domain (other parts from reference TRBV19 and TRBJ1-1): DGGITQSPKYLFRKEGQNVTLSCEQNLNHDAMYWYRQDPGQGLRLIYYSQIVNDFQKGDIAEGYSVSREKKESFPLTVTSAQKNPTAFYLCASSAETGLVTEAFFGQGTRLTVV.

V usage is TRBV18 and J usage is TRBJ2-1, with 8 nucleotides matching TRBD1. V gave up 7 bases and J gave up 5 bases; unmatched junction bases: 10. The CDR3 sequence is 15 residues long. Germline assignment: CDR1 KGHSH and CDR2 LQKENI. In DNA, the CDR3 is TGTGCCAGCTTGACCGGGACAGGAGACGACAATGAGCAGTTCTTC. This encodes CASLTGTGDDNEQFF.

V is TRBV6-6 and J is TRBJ1-1; D remains unclear. The V end was cut by 8 bases, the J end by 0 bases, with 10 bases between. The CDR3 totals 13 residues. In germline, CDR1 is MNHNY, CDR2 SVGAGI (reference sequence). CDR3 nucleotides: TGTGCCAGCGGTTTGCAGGTGAACACTGAAGCTTTCTTT. It codes for CASGLQVNTEAFF.

The chain carries TRBV27 and TRBJ1-1; TRBD1 might be the D (5 bases). This CDR3 comprises 17 residues. Germline V gene lookup returns CDR1 MNHEY and CDR2 SMNVEV (reference sequence). Trimming removed 5 bases from V and 6 bases from J, with 25 bases in between. As DNA, the CDR3 is TGTGCCAGCAGTCTTCCGGGATTTTCCTTCCCGGGGGCTGAAGCTTTCTTT. Its protein is CASSLPGFSFPGAEAFF.

The chain uses TRBV30 and TRBJ2-4; 10 bases line up with TRBD1. The germline gives CDR1 GTSNPN, CDR2 SVGIG (reference sequence). This CDR3 has 14 amino acids. Germline trimming cut 3 bases from V and 7 bases from J; bases unmatched to any gene: 6. CDR3 sequence (DNA): TGTGCCTGGAGCCGGAAGGACAGGGGGAACATTCAGTACTTC. Translating it yields CAWSRKDRGNIQYF.

The chain uses TRBV30 and TRBJ1-2, with 7 positions matching TRBD1. V shed 0 bases, J shed 5 bases, and the junction held 9 bases outside the gene matches. Germline assignment: CDR1 GTSNPN and CDR2 SVGIG (reference sequence). The CDR3 spans 15 residues. The CDR3 is CAWSVRGGAGYGYTF. The CDR3 region has the DNA TGTGCCTGGAGTGTACGAGGGGGCGCTGGGTATGGCTACACCTTC.

The V and J genes are TRBV4-1 and TRBJ1-5; D is ambiguous. The germline gives CDR1 MGHRA, CDR2 YSYEKL. Trimming took off 0 bases at V and 1 base at J, with 7 bases between the two ends. The CDR3 is made up of 15 amino acids. CDR3 sequence (DNA): TGCGCCAGCAGCCAAGAGGGGAGGAGCAATCAGCCCCAGCATTTT. Its protein product is CASSQEGRSNQPQHF.

The chain joins TRBV28 to TRBJ1-5; TRBD1 agrees at 9 bases. Germline V gives CDR1 MDHEN, CDR2 SYDVKM. The ends lost 6 bases at V and 5 bases at J; junction bases unmatched: 14. The CDR3 is 17 amino acids. This CDR3 reads CASSSHGGTGLDQPQHF. The CDR3 coding sequence is TGTGCCAGCAGCAGTCACGGAGGGACAGGGCTTGATCAGCCCCAGCATTTT.

This rearrangement joins TRBV5-1 to TRBJ2-1; 8 positions agree with TRBD2. V lost 5 bases and J lost 5; bases outside the gene matches: 9. Looked up from germline, CDR1 is SGHRS and CDR2 is YFSETQ. The length of the CDR3 is 15 residues. In DNA form, the CDR3 reads TGCGCCAGCAGTTCCAGCGGGGGCTATAACAATGAGCAGTTCTTC. Its translation: CASSSSGGYNNEQFF.

The V call is TRBV6-5, the J call TRBJ1-3; D not resolved. Between the trimmed V and J ends, which lost 6 bases and 0 bases, there was a span of 9 bases. The CDR3 consists of 14 residues. Germline-derived CDR1 and CDR2 are MNHEY and SVGAGI. The CDR3 sequence is CASSSRFSGNTIYF. CDR3 in DNA: TGTGCCAGCAGCTCCAGATTCTCTGGAAACACCATATATTTT.

The V gene is TRBV5-1, the J gene TRBJ2-1, with 9 bases fitting TRBD1. This CDR3 is built from 15 residues. CDR1 and CDR2 from the germline V gene are SGHRS and YFSETQ. V lost 4 bases to trimming and J lost 5 bases; unmatched junction nucleotides: 7. The CDR3 DNA reads TGCGCCAGCAGCCCTGGGGACAGGGACCACAATGAGCAGTTCTTC. Its translation is CASSPGDRDHNEQFF.

This chain links TRBV5-1 with TRBJ2-3; 7 bases fit TRBD1. V shed 4 bases and J 3 bases; nucleotides not matched to a gene: 8. The V gene's germline CDR1 is SGHRS and CDR2 YFSETQ. CDR3 size: 15 residues. The DNA of the CDR3 is TGCGCCAGCAGCGTCCAACAGGGGTGGACAGATACGCAGTATTTT. Residues: CASSVQQGWTDTQYF.

Note on this clone: The junction differs from germline at one of its ends, possibly a read error. The J gene is TRBJ2-7, the V gene TRBV4-2; no definite D call. CDR3 length: 16 residues. In germline, CDR1 is LGHNA, CDR2 YNFKEQ. For the CDR3, the DNA is TGTGCCAGCAGCCAAGGTGGGTCCCGATCCTCCTACGAGCGGTACTTC. Encoded protein: CASSQGGSRSSYERYF.

Worth noting for this clone: An end of the junction differs from the germline gene, which may be a read error. This CDR3 is CSVKRLMNNEQFF. Written as DNA, the CDR3 is TGTAGCGTAAAAAGACTAATGAACAATGAGCAGTTCTTC. This chain joins TRBV29-1 and TRBJ2-1; tentatively, D is TRBD2 (5 bases). The length of the CDR3 is 13 residues. Germline CDR1 SQVTM, CDR2 ANQGSEA.

The gene calls are TRBV30 and TRBJ2-2, with a weak D call TRBD2 (5 bases). The CDR3 loop spans 13 amino acids. Per the germline V gene, CDR1 is GTSNPN and CDR2 is SVGIG (reference sequence). Trimming pared 4 bases from V and 3 bases from J, leaving 9 bases between. The CDR3 DNA sequence: TGTGCCTGGAATCGGCGGGACACCGGGGAGCTGTTTTTT. Encoded protein: CAWNRRDTGELFF.

The CDR3 nucleotides read TGTGCCAGCAGTGAGGCGGGAACCGGGGAGCTGTTTTTT. Translated, it gives CASSEAGTGELFF. The gene calls are TRBV6-4 and TRBJ2-2; D possibly corresponds to TRBD2 (6 bases). The V end lost 3 bases, the J end lost 5 bases, and 7 bases lay between the germline ends. Germline CDR1 MRHNA, CDR2 SNTAGT. This CDR3 contains 13 residues.